This T cell receptor (beta chain) derives from a study of beta chain features in type 1 diabetes. Study conclusions and caveats: Type 1 diabetes patients showed a moderate but significant shortening of TCRB CDR3s in all four CD4+ subsets.

Of note for this clone: Its antigen remains unidentified.

Trimming removed 5 bases from V and 7 bases from J; junction bases left unmatched: 12. This CDR3 is 16 amino acids long. Germline CDR1 is MDHEN and CDR2 is SYDVKM. TCRB transcripts that were expressed got sequenced, as all of the isolated RNA had been reverse transcribed. Data came from immunoSEQ multiplex PCR; TCRdb stores just in-frame clones and leaves some out. The sample yields under 55,000 clones, around 45% seen once. The receptor's source is a young man with type 1 diabetes. Sample: Tregs from blood. The chain joins TRBV28 to TRBJ2-5; TRBD2 aligns across 11 bases. Here the CDR3 reads CASSTPGLAGGGTQYF. The DNA of the CDR3 is TGTGCCAGCAGTACCCCCGGGCTAGCGGGAGGCGGGACCCAGTACTTC.